This T cell receptor beta chain emerged from a study of blood T cell repertoires in COVID-19. The germline V gene has CDR1 KGHSH and CDR2 LQKENI. This CDR3 region has 15 residues. Trimming pared 3 bases from V and 5 bases from J, leaving 15 bases between. Seattle patient enrollment occurred during active infection, with longitudinal follow-up thereafter. In this sample, this clone turned up once. Sequenced by immunoSEQ multiplex PCR; TCRdb stores in-frame clones only, minus some. The sample comprises 80,000 to 100,000 clones, approximately 79% of which are singletons, and around 4% rests with the top ten.

This TCR derives from a man between 65 and 80 years old with COVID-19, enrolled during active disease. Input material: peripheral blood. The rearrangement links TRBV18 to TRBJ2-3; TRBD2 might be the D (6 bases). CDR3 in amino acids: CASSPEGSGQDTQYF. The CDR3 DNA follows: TGTGCCAGCTCACCGGAGGGATCAGGACAAGATACGCAGTATTTT.